These T cell receptor beta chains were read from a single sample in a study of CD8 T cells in ankylosing spondylitis. TCRdb used MiXCR to reprocess the 5' RACE reads, holding one entry per CDR3 protein. The table has fewer than 750,000 distinct CDR3 sequences, around 20% seen once. The sample comprised blood, either unsorted or a sorted T cell fraction (not recorded which). The receptor set was obtained from a male donor with ankylosing spondylitis. Both conserved end residues are part of each CDR3. Each record gives: D gene, V gene, clone size, J gene, CDR3 protein, CDR3 DNA. A D gene is named only where the DNA matches it firmly. Clone size is given for some rows only: seen once, a few or many times, or a class if the clone is expanded.

>NA|TRBV9|few|TRBJ2-1
CASSVGSGNYNEQFF
TGTGCCAGCAGCGTAGGTAGCGGAAACTACAATGAGCAGTTCTTC
>NA|TRBV11-2|NA|TRBJ1-2
CASSSLGEAGTQIYGYTF
TGTGCCAGCAGCTCCTTAGGGGAAGCCGGGACCCAGATCTATGGCTACACCTTC
>TRBD1|TRBV7-6|few|TRBJ1-1
CASSRQGAAEAFF
TGTGCCAGCAGCCGTCAGGGGGCCGCTGAAGCTTTCTTT
>NA|TRBV20-1|few|TRBJ1-1
CSARERGLNTEAFF
TGCAGTGCTAGAGAGCGGGGGTTGAACACTGAAGCTTTCTTT
>NA|TRBV19|NA|TRBJ1-5
CASSISSEGAQHF
TGTGCCAGTAGTATATCATCCGAAGGAGCCCAGCATTTT
>NA|TRBV29-1|few|TRBJ2-3
CSVSPRGGISTDTQYF
TGCAGCGTTAGTCCCCGAGGAGGGATTAGCACAGATACGCAGTATTTT
>NA|TRBV7-9|few|TRBJ2-1
CASSSQWASSYNEQFF
TGTGCCAGCAGCTCTCAATGGGCCAGCTCCTACAATGAGCAGTTCTTC
>NA|TRBV12-3/TRBV12-4|many|TRBJ2-5
CASSETDQRGETQYF
TGTGCCAGCAGTGAGACGGATCAACGAGGAGAGACCCAGTACTTC
>TRBD2|TRBV20-1|NA|TRBJ2-7
CSARSEKSSGGGEQYF
TGCAGTGCTAGGTCCGAAAAGTCTAGCGGGGGAGGCGAGCAGTACTTC
>TRBD1|TRBV20-1|NA|TRBJ1-1
CSARPQRTGGTEAFF
TGCAGTGCTAGACCCCAACGGACAGGGGGGACTGAAGCTTTCTTT
>TRBD2|TRBV20-1|few|TRBJ2-7
CSARDRDSAGGTYEQYF
TGCAGTGCTAGAGATCGGGACTCAGCGGGGGGGACCTACGAGCAGTACTTC
>NA|TRBV5-1|few|TRBJ1-5
CASSYLGTPDQPQHF
TGCGCCAGCAGCTACCTCGGGACACCCGATCAGCCCCAGCATTTT
>NA|TRBV15|NA|TRBJ2-1
CATSRAASQAGEQFF
TGTGCCACCAGCAGAGCGGCTAGCCAGGCGGGTGAGCAGTTCTTC
>NA|TRBV9|few|TRBJ1-2
CASSVGAGDGYTF
TGTGCCAGCAGCGTAGGGGCAGGGGATGGCTACACCTTC
>TRBD2|TRBV6-1|few|TRBJ2-7
CASSTHVGLAANYEQYF
TGTGCCAGCAGTACGCATGTCGGACTAGCGGCCAACTACGAGCAGTACTTC
>TRBD2|TRBV7-9|many|TRBJ2-2
CASSFLAGASTGELFF
TGTGCCAGCAGCTTCCTAGCGGGAGCCAGCACCGGGGAGCTGTTTTTT
>NA|TRBV28|few|TRBJ2-2
CASSFMNPDTGELFF
TGTGCCAGCAGTTTCATGAACCCGGACACCGGGGAGCTGTTTTTT
>TRBD1|TRBV6-5|NA|TRBJ1-2
CASSYSDRTGNYGYTF
TGTGCCAGCAGTTACTCGGATCGGACAGGGAACTATGGCTACACCTTC
>NA|TRBV20-1|many|TRBJ2-3
CSAARSKTDTQYF
TGCAGTGCTGCCCGTTCAAAAACAGATACGCAGTATTTT
>NA|TRBV12-3/TRBV12-4|NA|TRBJ1-5
CASSLGGIGSPNQPQHF
TGTGCCAGCAGTTTAGGGGGGATAGGATCACCCAATCAGCCCCAGCATTTT
>NA|TRBV27|few|TRBJ1-1
CASSLVAGNMNTEAFF
TGTGCCAGCAGTTTAGTGGCAGGGAACATGAACACTGAAGCTTTCTTT
>TRBD1|TRBV4-2|few|TRBJ1-4
CASSQDGTGPEKLFF
TGTGCCAGCAGCCAAGATGGGACAGGGCCTGAAAAACTGTTTTTT
>NA|TRBV28|many|TRBJ2-5
CASRQAGKAGETQYF
TGTGCCAGCAGGCAGGCAGGGAAGGCGGGAGAGACCCAGTACTTC